This paragraph covers one T cell receptor (beta chain) sequence. The junction does not match germline at one end; this may be a read error. The record originates from a study of tumor and adjacent non-tumor tissue in lung cancer. About the study: Some 4.2 million productive TCRbeta reads were obtained per sample on average.

The germline gives CDR1 PRHDT, CDR2 FYEKMQ (reference sequence). The CDR3 extends over 15 amino acids. A modified ARM-PCR protocol with three rounds of nested PCR amplified TCRbeta. A single record per CDR3 protein comes from TCRdb applying MiXCR to the multiplex PCR reads. The table records 90,000 to 100,000 distinct CDR3 sequences, 80% of them present only once. No cell sorting was done before RNA was extracted from the tissue. More than 3 cm separated this lung sample from the edge of the tumor. The rearrangement joins TRBV13 to TRBJ2-1; perhaps TRBD2 as D (6 bases). The TCR originated in a man in his 60s with small cell lung cancer. Specimen: distant non-tumor lung tissue. The CDR3 coding sequence is TGTCCCAGCAGCTTGGGAGGTAACTCCGACTATGAGCAGTTCTTT. Its translation: CPSSLGGNSDYEQFF.